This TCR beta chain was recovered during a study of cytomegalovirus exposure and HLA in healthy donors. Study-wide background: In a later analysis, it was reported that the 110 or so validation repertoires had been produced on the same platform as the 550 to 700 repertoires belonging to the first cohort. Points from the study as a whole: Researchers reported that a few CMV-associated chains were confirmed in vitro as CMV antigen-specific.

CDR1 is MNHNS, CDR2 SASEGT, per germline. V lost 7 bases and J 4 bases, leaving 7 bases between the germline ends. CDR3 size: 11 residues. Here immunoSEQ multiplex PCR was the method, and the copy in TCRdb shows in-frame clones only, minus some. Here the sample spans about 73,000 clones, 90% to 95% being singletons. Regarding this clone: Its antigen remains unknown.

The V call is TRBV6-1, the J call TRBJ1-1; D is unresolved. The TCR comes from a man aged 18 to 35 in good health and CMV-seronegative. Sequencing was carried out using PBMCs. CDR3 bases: TGTGCCAGCACCCTCCGCACTGAAGCTTTCTTT. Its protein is CASTLRTEAFF.